This T cell receptor (beta chain) emerged from a study of T-cell memory formation after mild COVID-19. Germline V gene data show CDR1 as SGHVS and CDR2 as FNYEAQ. The V segment lost 5 bases and the J segment 6 bases; nucleotides outside the gene matches: 6. The CDR3 contains 13 residues. TCRdb re-analysed the 5' RACE reads in MiXCR, keeping a single row per CDR3 protein. Of 250,000 to 350,000 distinct CDR3 sequences listed, about 16% are singletons. This clonotype was counted ten times or more. Its antigen is unknown. Study-level findings and limits: Whereas later expanders leaned CD4+, clones contracting day 15 to 85 showed a balanced CD4/CD8 makeup.

The rearrangement joins TRBV7-6 to TRBJ2-5, with 7 positions matching TRBD1. This sequence was found in a man aged 18 to 30 who had mild COVID-19 (a few samples of this study predate the infection). Cell type and time point are not known. Sequences were obtained from PBMCs or a T cell subset sorted from them (not recorded which). CDR3 sequence (DNA): TGTGCCAGCAGCCCGGCGACAGGGCAGACCCAGTACTTC. It codes for CASSPATGQTQYF.